This TCR beta chain was captured in a study of human T cells and chemical hapten exposure. Study background: The patch tests put 0.01% DPC on the skin of the upper back and were read 6 days later.

This CDR3 contains 14 residues. V lost 0 bases and J 7 bases, leaving 7 bases between the germline ends. In germline, CDR1 is MNHNS, CDR2 SASEGT. This clonotype was observed at least ten times. Its matching antigen is unknown. How the authors handled the data: From around 25,000 to 690,000 TCRs were found per sample, with a median of approximately 96,000. TCRdb reprocessed the RACE reads via MiXCR and lists one record per CDR3 protein. The V and J calls were not made by the authors but by TCRdb's processing. This table has 340,000 or so distinct CDR3 sequences, around 7% appearing once. General observations from the study: A positive correlation with patch test score was found for PT1 expanded TCR counts. DPC sensitization did not alter TCRs above 1 in 1000 frequency.

Time point given: patch test 1, 2 weeks after DPC sensitization. Documented treatment: therapeutic diphenylcyclopropenone sensitization with weekly scalp DPC. This TCR came from a woman under 30 with alopecia areata. Some clones in this sample may be carry-over from other donors' samples. The material was whole blood, obtained in connection with sensitization to the hapten diphenylcyclopropenone (DPC). The V and J genes are TRBV6-1 and TRBJ1-6; unclear D gene. CDR3 residues: CASSEAWPNSPLHF. The CDR3 DNA is TGTGCCAGCAGTGAAGCATGGCCGAATTCACCCCTCCACTTT.